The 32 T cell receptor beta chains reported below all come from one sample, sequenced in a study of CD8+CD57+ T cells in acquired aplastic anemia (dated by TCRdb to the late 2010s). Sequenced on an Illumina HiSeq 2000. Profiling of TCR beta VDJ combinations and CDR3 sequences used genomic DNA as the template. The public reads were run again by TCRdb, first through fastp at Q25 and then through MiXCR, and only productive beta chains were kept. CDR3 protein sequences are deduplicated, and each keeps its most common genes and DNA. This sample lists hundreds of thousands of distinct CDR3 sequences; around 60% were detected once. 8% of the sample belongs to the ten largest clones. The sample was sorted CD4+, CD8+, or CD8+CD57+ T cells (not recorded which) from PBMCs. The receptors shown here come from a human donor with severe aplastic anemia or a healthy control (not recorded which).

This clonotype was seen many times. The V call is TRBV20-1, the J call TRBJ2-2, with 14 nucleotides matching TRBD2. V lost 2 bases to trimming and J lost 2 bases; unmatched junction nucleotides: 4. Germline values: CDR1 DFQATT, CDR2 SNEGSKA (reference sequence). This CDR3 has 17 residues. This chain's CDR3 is CSARPTSGGANTGELFF. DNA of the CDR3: TGCAGTGCTAGACCGACTAGCGGGGGGGCAAACACCGGGGAGCTGTTTTTT.

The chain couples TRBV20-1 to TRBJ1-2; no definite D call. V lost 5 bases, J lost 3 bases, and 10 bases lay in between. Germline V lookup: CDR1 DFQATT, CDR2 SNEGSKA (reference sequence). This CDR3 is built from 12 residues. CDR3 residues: CSAGSPHYGYTF. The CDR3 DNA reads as TGCAGTGCTGGCTCGCCCCACTATGGCTACACCTTC.

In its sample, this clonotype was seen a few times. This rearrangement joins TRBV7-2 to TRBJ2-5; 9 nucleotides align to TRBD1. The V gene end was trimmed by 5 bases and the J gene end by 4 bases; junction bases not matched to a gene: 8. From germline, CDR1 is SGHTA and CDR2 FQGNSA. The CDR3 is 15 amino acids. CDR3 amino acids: CASSVTGGAPETQYF. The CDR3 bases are TGTGCCAGCAGCGTGACAGGGGGGGCCCCAGAGACCCAGTACTTC.

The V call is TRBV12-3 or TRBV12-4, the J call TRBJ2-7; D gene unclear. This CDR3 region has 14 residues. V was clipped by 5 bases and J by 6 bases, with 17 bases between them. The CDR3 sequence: CASSRRQGKGEQYF. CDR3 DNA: TGTGCCAGCAGTCGCCGCCAAGGTAAAGGCGAGCAGTACTTC.

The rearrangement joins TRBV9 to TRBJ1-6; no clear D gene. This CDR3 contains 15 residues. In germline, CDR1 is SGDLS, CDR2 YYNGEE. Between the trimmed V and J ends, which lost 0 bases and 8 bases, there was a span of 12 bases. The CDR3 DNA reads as TGTGCCAGCAGCGTAGCTTTCCGGCCCGATTCACCCCTCCACTTT. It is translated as CASSVAFRPDSPLHF.

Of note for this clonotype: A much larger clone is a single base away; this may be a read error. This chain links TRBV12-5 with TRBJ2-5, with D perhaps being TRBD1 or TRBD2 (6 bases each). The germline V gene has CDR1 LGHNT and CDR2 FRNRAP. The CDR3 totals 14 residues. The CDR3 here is CASREWGAGETQYF. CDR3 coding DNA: TGTGCCAGCAGAGAGTGGGGGGCGGGGGAGACCCAGTACTTC.

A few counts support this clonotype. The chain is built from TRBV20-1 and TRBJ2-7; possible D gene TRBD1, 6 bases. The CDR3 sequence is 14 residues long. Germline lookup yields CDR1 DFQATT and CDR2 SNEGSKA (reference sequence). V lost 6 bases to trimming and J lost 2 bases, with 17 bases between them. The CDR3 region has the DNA TGCAGTGCCACAGACCTCAGGGGAACCTACGAGCAGTACTTC. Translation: CSATDLRGTYEQYF.

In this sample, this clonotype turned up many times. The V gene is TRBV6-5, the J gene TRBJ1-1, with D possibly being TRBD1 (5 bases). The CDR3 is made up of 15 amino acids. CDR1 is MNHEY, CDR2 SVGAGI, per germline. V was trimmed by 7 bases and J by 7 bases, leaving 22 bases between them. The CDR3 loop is CASNPGHRGMSEAFF. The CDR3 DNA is TGTGCCAGCAACCCCGGGCACCGGGGGATGAGTGAAGCTTTCTTT.

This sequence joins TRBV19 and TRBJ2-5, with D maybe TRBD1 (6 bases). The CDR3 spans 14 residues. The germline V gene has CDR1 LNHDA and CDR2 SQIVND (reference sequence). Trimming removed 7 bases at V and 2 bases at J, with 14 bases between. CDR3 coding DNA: TGTGCCAGTATGGAGTCAGGGGCACAAGAGACCCAGTACTTC. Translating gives CASMESGAQETQYF.

Here the CDR3 reads CASSFSPGVGFTEAFF. The CDR3 DNA reads TGTGCCAGCAGCTTTTCTCCCGGGGTAGGTTTCACTGAAGCTTTCTTT. The chain has TRBV7-2 and TRBJ1-1; D remains unclear. Germline V gene lookup returns CDR1 SGHTA and CDR2 FQGNSA. Deletions cut 3 bases from V and 4 bases from J, with 18 bases between. The CDR3 covers 16 residues. The variable domain in full, completed from reference TRBV7-2 and TRBJ1-1, reads GAGVSQSPSNKVTEKGKDVELRCDPISGHTALYWYRQSLGQGLEFLIYFQGNSAPDKSGLPSDRFSAERTGGSVSTLTIQRTQQEDSAVYLCASSFSPGVGFTEAFFGQGTRLTVV.

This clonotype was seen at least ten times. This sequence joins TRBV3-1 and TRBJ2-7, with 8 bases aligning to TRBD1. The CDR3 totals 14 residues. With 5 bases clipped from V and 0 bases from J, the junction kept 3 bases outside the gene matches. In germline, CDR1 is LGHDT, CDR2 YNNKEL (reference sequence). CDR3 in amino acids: CASSWTGSSYEQYF. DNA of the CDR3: TGTGCCAGCAGCTGGACAGGGAGCTCCTACGAGCAGTACTTC.

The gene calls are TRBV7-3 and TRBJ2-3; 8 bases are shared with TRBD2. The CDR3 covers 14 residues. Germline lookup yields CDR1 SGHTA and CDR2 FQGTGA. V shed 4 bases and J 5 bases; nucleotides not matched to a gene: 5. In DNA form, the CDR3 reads TGTGCCAGCAGCTCCTCGGGGGGGCAAGATACGCAGTATTTT. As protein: CASSSSGGQDTQYF.

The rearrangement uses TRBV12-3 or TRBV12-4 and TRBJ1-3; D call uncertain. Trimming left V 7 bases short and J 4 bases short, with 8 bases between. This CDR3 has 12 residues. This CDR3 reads CASNRSGNTIYF. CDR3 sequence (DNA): TGTGCCAGCAATCGTAGCGGAAACACCATATATTTT.

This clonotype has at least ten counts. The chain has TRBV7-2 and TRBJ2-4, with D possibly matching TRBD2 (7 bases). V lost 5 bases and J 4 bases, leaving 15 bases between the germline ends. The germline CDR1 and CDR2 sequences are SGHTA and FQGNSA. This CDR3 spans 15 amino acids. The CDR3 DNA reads TGTGCCAGCAGCGGGGGGGGCAGGACAAAAAACATTCAGTACTTC. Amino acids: CASSGGGRTKNIQYF. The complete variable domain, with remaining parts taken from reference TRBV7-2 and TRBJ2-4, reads GAGVSQSPSNKVTEKGKDVELRCDPISGHTALYWYRQSLGQGLEFLIYFQGNSAPDKSGLPSDRFSAERTGGSVSTLTIQRTQQEDSAVYLCASSGGGRTKNIQYFGAGTRLSVL.

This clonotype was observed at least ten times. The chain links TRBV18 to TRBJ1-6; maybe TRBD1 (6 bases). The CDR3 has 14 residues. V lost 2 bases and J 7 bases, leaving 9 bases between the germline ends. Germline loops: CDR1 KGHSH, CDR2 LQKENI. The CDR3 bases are TGTGCCAGCTCACCAAGGGGGGCCAATTCACCCCTCCACTTT. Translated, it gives CASSPRGANSPLHF.

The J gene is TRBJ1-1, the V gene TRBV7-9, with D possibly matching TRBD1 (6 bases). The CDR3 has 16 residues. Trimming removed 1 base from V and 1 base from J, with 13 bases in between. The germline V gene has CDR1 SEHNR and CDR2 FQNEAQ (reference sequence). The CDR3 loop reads CASSLGVPQGNTEAFF. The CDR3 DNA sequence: TGTGCCAGCAGCTTAGGGGTTCCACAGGGGAACACTGAAGCTTTCTTT. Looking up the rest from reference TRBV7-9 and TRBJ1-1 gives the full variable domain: DTGVSQNPRHKITKRGQNVTFRCDPISEHNRLYWYRQTLGQGPEFLTYFQNEAQLEKSRLLSDRFSAERPKGSFSTLEIQRTEQGDSAMYLCASSLGVPQGNTEAFFGQGTRLTVV.

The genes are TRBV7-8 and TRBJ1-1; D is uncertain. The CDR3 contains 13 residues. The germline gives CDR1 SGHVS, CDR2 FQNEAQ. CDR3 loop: CLTYRMLDTEAFF. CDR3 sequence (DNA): TGTTTAACTTACCGCATGTTGGACACTGAAGCTTTCTTT. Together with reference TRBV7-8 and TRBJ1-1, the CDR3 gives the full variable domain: GAGVSQSPRYKVAKRGQDVALRCDPISGHVSLFWYQQALGQGPEFLTYFQNEAQLDKSGLPSDRFFAERPEGSVSTLKIQRTQQEDSAVYLCLTYRMLDTEAFFGQGTRLTVV.

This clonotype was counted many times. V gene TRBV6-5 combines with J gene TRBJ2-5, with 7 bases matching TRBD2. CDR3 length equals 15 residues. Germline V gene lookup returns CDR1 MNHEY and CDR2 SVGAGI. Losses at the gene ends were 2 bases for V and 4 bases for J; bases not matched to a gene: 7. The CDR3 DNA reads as TGTGCCAGCAGTTACGGCCAGCGGGGCGGAGAGACCCAGTACTTC. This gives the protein CASSYGQRGGETQYF.

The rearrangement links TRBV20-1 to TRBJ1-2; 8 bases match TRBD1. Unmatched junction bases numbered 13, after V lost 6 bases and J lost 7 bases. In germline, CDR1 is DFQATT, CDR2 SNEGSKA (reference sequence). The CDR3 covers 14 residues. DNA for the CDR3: TGCAGTGCATCGGACAGGGTCGATTCTAGTGGCTACACCTTC. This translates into CSASDRVDSSGYTF.

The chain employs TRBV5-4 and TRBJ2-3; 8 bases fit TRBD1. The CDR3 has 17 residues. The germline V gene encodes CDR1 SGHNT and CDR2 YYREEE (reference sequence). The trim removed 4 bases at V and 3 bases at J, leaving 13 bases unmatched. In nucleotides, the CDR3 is TGTGCCAGCAGCCCCATGCCGCCGGGACAGGCTACAGATACGCAGTATTTT. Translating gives CASSPMPPGQATDTQYF.

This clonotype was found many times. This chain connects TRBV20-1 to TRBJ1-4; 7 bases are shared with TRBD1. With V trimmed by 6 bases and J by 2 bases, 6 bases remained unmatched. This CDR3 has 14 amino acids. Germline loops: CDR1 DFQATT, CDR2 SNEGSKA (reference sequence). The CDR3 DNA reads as TGCAGTGCGAGGGACAGTCTCACTAATGAAAAACTGTTTTTT. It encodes CSARDSLTNEKLFF.

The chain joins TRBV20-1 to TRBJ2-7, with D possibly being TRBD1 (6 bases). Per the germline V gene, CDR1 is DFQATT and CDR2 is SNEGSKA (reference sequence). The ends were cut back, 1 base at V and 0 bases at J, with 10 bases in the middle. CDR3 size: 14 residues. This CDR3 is CSARGTEASYEQYF. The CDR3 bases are TGCAGTGCTAGAGGGACAGAAGCCTCCTACGAGCAGTACTTC.

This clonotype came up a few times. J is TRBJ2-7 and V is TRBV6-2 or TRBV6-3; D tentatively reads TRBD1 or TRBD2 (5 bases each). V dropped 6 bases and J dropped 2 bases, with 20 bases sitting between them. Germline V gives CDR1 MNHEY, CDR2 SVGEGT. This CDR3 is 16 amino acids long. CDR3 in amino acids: CASRIPGTALPYEQYF. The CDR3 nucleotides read TGTGCCAGCAGGATCCCTGGGACGGCGCTCCCCTACGAGCAGTACTTC.

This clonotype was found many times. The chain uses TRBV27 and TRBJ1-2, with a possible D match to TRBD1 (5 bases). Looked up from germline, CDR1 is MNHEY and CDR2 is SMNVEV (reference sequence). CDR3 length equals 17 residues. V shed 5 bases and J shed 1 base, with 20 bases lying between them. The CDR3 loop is CASSQGRLRDGNYGYTF. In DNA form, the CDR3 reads TGTGCCAGCAGTCAAGGGCGTTTACGGGACGGTAACTATGGCTACACCTTC.

In DNA form, the CDR3 reads TGTGCCAGCAGTCGCTGGGGGGGTAGGTCCTTATTTAGCTCCTACGAGCAGTACTTC. Translation: CASSRWGGRSLFSSYEQYF. This rearrangement joins TRBV12-5 to TRBJ2-7; TRBD2 aligns across 7 bases. This CDR3 region has 19 residues. The germline V gene has CDR1 LGHNT and CDR2 FRNRAP.

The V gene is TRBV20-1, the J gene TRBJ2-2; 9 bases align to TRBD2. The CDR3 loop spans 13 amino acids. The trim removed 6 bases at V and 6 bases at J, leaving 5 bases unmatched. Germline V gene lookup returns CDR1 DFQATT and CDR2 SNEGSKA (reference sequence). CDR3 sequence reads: CSATREGPGELFF. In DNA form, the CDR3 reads TGCAGTGCCACGCGGGAGGGGCCCGGGGAGCTGTTTTTT.

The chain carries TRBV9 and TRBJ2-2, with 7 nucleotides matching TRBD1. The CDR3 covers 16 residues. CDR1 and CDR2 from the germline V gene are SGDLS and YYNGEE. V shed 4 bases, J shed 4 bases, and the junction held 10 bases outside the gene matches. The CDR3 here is CASSLTGQTATGELFF. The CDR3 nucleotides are TGTGCCAGCAGCCTGACGGGACAGACAGCCACCGGGGAGCTGTTTTTT.

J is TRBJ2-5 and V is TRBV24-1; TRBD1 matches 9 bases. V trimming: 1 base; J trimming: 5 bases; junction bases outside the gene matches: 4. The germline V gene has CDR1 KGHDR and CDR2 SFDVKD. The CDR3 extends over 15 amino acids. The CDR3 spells CATSDFTGGWETQYF. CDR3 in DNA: TGTGCCACCAGTGATTTTACAGGGGGCTGGGAGACCCAGTACTTC.

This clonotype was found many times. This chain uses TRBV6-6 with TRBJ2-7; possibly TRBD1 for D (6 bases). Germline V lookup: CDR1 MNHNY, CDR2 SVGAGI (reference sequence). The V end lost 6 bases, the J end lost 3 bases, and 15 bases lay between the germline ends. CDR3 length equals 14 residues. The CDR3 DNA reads TGTGCCAGCAGACCTATTGGACAGCACTACGAGCAGTACTTC. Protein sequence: CASRPIGQHYEQYF.

CDR3 nucleotide sequence: TGCAGTGCTAGAGGGTATAGGCATTACGAGCAGTACTTC. It yields the protein CSARGYRHYEQYF. The chain has TRBV20-1 and TRBJ2-7; no definite D call. Germline values: CDR1 DFQATT, CDR2 SNEGSKA (reference sequence). This CDR3 is built from 13 residues. Trimming removed 1 base at V and 4 bases at J, with 11 bases between.

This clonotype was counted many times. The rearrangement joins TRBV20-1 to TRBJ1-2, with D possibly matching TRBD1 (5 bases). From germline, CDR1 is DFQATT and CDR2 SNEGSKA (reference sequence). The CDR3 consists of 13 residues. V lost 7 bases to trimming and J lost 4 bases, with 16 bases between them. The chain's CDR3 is CSGDAGGSYGYTF. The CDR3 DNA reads TGCAGTGGCGATGCGGGGGGATCCTATGGCTACACCTTC.

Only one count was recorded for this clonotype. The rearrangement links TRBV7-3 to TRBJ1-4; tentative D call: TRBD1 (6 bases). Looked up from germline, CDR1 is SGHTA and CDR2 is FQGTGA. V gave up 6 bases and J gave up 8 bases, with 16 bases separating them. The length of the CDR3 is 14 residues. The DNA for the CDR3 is TGTGCCAGCAGTCCGCAGGGGTTCCAGGAAAAACTGTTTTTT. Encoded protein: CASSPQGFQEKLFF.